The present TCR beta chain was sequenced within a study of blood T cell repertoires in COVID-19. Whole-study context: Samples representing acute and convalescent COVID-19 were sourced from the United States, Italy and Spain. The cDNA or gDNA used as material had been derived from T cells, B-cell-depleted T cells, or PBMCs.

Deletions cut 10 bases from V and 0 bases from J, with 17 bases between. The CDR3 consists of 15 residues. Per germline, CDR1 MNHEY and CDR2 SMNVEV (reference sequence). In the authors' workflow: Amplifying reference gene primers gave estimates of nucleated cell counts. Assay used: immunoSEQ multiplex PCR; TCRdb lists only in-frame clones, some missing. From that table come the V and J calls and clone size; the DNA was used to work out D and trimming. The data hold tens of thousands of clones, with approximately 90% observed a single time. V is TRBV27 and J is TRBJ2-3; no firm D call. The source is a man under 40 with acute or convalescent COVID-19. The material sequenced was peripheral blood. The CDR3, as DNA: TGTGCCACCGCTGTGGCGGCAGCTAGCACAGATACGCAGTATTTT. Translation: CATAVAAASTDTQYF.